This section outlines one T cell receptor beta chain sequence together with its context. This clonotype was detected ten times or more. The clone's antigen remains unknown. Base qualities are missing; no much larger clone stands one base away. Library generation was performed with 5' RACE. TCRdb records Illumina HiSeq 2500 as the sequencer. A second PCR of roughly 7 to 11 cycles was performed with a sample-barcoded 5' primer and a J-beta primer mix. Each TCR beta cDNA molecule received a unique molecular identifier from a template-switch 5' adaptor carrying 12 random nucleotides. At least 3 million CDR3-containing paired-end reads were obtained from each sample. All of the RNA was converted into first-strand cDNA using the Mint cDNA synthesis kit, with a TRBC-specific oligonucleotide serving as the primer. Following uracil-DNA glycosylase treatment, all cDNA underwent a first 18-cycle PCR with the universal primers M1SS and BC2_uni_R. The study's own analysis went as follows. Normalization of each sample was performed by random selection of 1 million high-quality reads, each carrying a distinct molecular identifier. Reads sharing molecular identifiers were discarded rather than binned into consensus sequences. MiTCR, with a Q25 quality threshold and the strictest error-elimination algorithm, was used for CDR3 identification, clonotype clustering and error correction. A nonparametric unseen species model using Euler transformation provided a lower-bound estimate of total TCR beta diversity. TCRdb itself trimmed the public reads at Q25 with fastp, ran MiXCR and retained productive beta chains. Records with the same CDR3 protein are collapsed into one entry carrying the most frequent genes and DNA. TCRdb assigned the V and J calls; the authors' analysis was not used. The sample table holds roughly 650,000 distinct CDR3 sequences, of which about 32% were seen once. Jointly, the top ten make up roughly 14% of the sample.

This sample stems from a study of blood T cells in healthy people across ages (dated by TCRdb to the mid-2010s). Study-wide context: Template switching captured roughly one uniquely barcoded TCR beta cDNA molecule per two T cells in model experiments. Using the same blood draw, the study looked at two additional independent replicas of 1 million unique cDNA reads for two donors, one aged 18 to 30 and the other aged 80 or older. Using deep sequencing normalized with unique cDNA molecular identifiers, the study measured how TCR beta repertoire diversity changes with age. To avoid experimental bias, donors of different ages were randomly spread across the sequencing lanes. The donors were split into four age groups: young (average roughly 15 years), middle-aged (around 37), aged (around 67) and long-lived (about 82).

General conclusions and limits of the study: There was a strong correlation between observed TCR beta diversity and the percentage of naive T cells measured by flow cytometry. Compared with the aged group, the long-lived group had more naive CD4+ T cells, fewer expanded clones and increased TCR diversity, a pattern suggesting age selection. Donor CMV infection status was unknown, potentially confounding age-related changes in expanded clonotypes. Observed TCR beta diversity per million T cells fell roughly linearly with age, and a significant reduction was already apparent by age approximately 41. Estimates of total diversity based on one million sequenced T cells were regarded as lower bounds and as underestimates. Conclusive comparison of naive and antigen-experienced compartments was prevented by the profiling of bulk unsorted PBMCs.

Via the germline V gene (reference sequence), CDR1 is MNHEY and CDR2 SMNVEV. The germline ends are 15 bases apart after V is trimmed by 3 bases and J by 3 bases. The CDR3 has 15 amino acids, counting the end cysteine and phenylalanine. The entry retains the CDR3 DNA only, 45 bases that are in frame from base 1. Donors were 30 to 45 systemically healthy Caucasian individuals from Russia aged roughly 6 to 90 years. Approximately 9.3 milliliters of peripheral blood were collected from each donor into EDTA-treated Vacutainer tubes. Ficoll-Paque density-gradient centrifugation was used to isolate PBMCs, with at least 7 million per sample. Trizol reagent was used to extract total RNA from PBMCs, with at least 5 micrograms per sample. Naive CD45RAhigh/CD27high T cell percentages were measured by flow cytometry on a PBMC aliquot from every donor.

This clonotype was sampled from a woman of 80 years or more in good health. Donor details come from another sample of the same person, matched by shared clones. Sequenced: blood. This chain joins TRBV27 to TRBJ2-7, with the D segment possibly TRBD1 or TRBD2, each aligning over 5 bases. The DNA sequence follows: TGTGCCAGCAGTTTGTTTGGGACCAAAAGCTACGAGCAGTACTTC. Its amino acids are CASSLFGTKSYEQYF.